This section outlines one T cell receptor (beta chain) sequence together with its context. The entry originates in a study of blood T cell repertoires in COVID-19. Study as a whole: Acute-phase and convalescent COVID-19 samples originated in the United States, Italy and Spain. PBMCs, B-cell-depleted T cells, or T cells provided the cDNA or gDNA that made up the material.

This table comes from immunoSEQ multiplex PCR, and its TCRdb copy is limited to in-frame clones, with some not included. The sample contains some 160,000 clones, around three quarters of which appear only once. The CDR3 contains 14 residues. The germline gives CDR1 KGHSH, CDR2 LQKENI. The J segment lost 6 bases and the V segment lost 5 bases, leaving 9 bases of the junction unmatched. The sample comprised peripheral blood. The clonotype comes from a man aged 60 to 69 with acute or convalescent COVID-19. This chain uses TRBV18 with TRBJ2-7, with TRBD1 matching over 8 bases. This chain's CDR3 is CASSTRQGAGEQYF. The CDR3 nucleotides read TGTGCCAGCTCAACTAGGCAGGGGGCAGGCGAGCAGTACTTC. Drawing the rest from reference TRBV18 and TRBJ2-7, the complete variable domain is NAGVMQNPRHLVRRRGQEARLRCSPMKGHSHVYWYRQLPEEGLKFMVYLQKENIIDESGMPKERFSAEFPKEGPSILRIQQVVRGDSAAYFCASSTRQGAGEQYFGPGTRLTVT.